This T cell receptor (beta chain) was profiled in a study of blood T cell repertoires in COVID-19 (dated by TCRdb to the early 2020s). For context, the study as a whole: Samples covering the acute and convalescent phases of COVID-19 were provided by collaborators in the United States, Italy and Spain. Samples were obtained from the ongoing ImmuneRACE study (first 160 participants) and from roughly 1,300 subjects provided by 6 global collaborators. The prospective study material was composed of cDNA or gDNA derived from T cells, B-cell-depleted T cells, or PBMCs. The repertoires were released in a freely available public database meant as a resource for research on the immune response to SARS-CoV-2. Deeply sampled blood TCRbeta repertoires from subjects exposed to, actively infected with, or recovered from COVID-19 were included in the dataset. The sample metadata nearly always contained a de-identified subject ID, COVID-19 status, age in years and sex. Where HLA class I and class II types were available, the types were taken from metadata supplied by the sample provider, not from assay-based typing.

The immunoSEQ Assay, a bias-controlled multiplex PCR, was used to amplify TCRbeta CDR3 regions from genomic DNA. The published analysis was carried out like this. The number of nucleated cells in each sample was estimated by amplification of reference gene primers within the assay. To quantify the absolute abundance of each unique TCRbeta CDR3 rearrangement, sequence reads were collapsed and filtered. For each sample, productive Simpson clonality was calculated as the square root of Simpson's diversity index across productive rearrangements. Sourced from immuneACCESS, this table was stored by TCRdb with only in-frame sequences that have V and J called. A share of the clones is absent; for the studies checked, an unresolved V gene accounts for under half, and the remainder has no known explanation. Clone size and V and J calls were adopted from that table, with D and trimming inferred from the DNA. This sample has approximately 350,000 clones in its table, and over 70% of those were observed once. Around 3% of the sample goes to the ten largest clones.

Study-level results and caveats: The quantity of clinical and demographic metadata differed by source and by participant and was supplied without curation.

CDR1 and CDR2, per the germline V gene, are MNHEY and SVGEGT. The CDR3, cysteine through phenylalanine, is 14 amino acids long. The only DNA kept is the CDR3, 42 bases in frame from the first base. Trimming removed 0 bases from V and 2 bases from J, leaving 7 bases between the germline ends. This clone appeared a single time. The specificity of this receptor is unknown. No base quality values were provided; no much bigger clone lies one nucleotide off. The sample has other DNA sequences that encode this CDR3 too. The collaborating institutions used their own protocols to collect whole blood in K2EDTA tubes. For TCRbeta analysis, collaborators shipped samples in one of three forms: frozen whole blood, isolated PBMCs, or DNA extracted from either of those sample types.

The chain employs TRBV6-2 or TRBV6-3 and TRBJ1-1; the D segment could be TRBD1, given 6 matching bases. The TCR sequence derives from a man aged 25-40 years with active or convalescent COVID-19. The specimen sequenced was peripheral blood. The base sequence is TGTGCCAGCAGTTACTCAGGGGGAAACACTGAAGCTTTCTTT. Translated, this gives CASSYSGGNTEAFF.